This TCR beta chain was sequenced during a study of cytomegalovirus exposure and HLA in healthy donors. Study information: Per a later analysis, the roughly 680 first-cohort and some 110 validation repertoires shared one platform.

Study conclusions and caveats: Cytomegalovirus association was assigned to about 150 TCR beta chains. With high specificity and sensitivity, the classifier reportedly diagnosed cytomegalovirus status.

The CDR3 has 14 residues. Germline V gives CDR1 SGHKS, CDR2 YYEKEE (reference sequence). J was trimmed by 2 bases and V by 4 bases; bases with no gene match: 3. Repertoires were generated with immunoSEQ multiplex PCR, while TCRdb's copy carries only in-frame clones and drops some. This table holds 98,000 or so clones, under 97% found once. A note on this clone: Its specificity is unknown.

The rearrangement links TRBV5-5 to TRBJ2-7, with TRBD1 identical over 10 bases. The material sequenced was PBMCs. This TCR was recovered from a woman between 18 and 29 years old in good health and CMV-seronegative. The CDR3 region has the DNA TGTGCCAGCAGCCCCGGACAGGGGGCCTACGAGCAGTACTTC. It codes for CASSPGQGAYEQYF.